The T cell receptor beta chain under discussion was sequenced for a study of cytotoxic CD8 clonotypes in ibrutinib-treated CLL. Study information: Sample averages reached 250,000 or so productive templates and tens of thousands of productive rearrangements.

Comments on this clone: Its target is unknown.

Only in-frame clones appear in the TCRdb table, and some are missing; sequencing was by immunoSEQ multiplex PCR. The sample comprises approximately 74,000 clones, over 75% of which are singletons, and under 8.5% rests with the top ten. Broader study findings: Baseline clonality was higher than in age-matched healthy donors and moved in step with circulating CD8+ T-cell counts.

Germline values: CDR1 SGHVS, CDR2 FNYEAQ. V lost 3 bases and J lost 5; bases outside the gene matches: 11. This CDR3 has 16 amino acids. This rearrangement joins TRBV7-6 to TRBJ2-7, with TRBD2 matching over 9 bases. This sequence originates from a human donor with chronic lymphocytic leukemia. This material consisted of PBMCs, taken at disease progression, from a patient treated with ibrutinib. The CDR3 loop reads CASSFSPRREGNEQYF. DNA of the CDR3: TGTGCCAGCAGCTTTTCCCCGAGGCGGGAGGGTAACGAGCAGTACTTC. Variable domain in full (rest from reference TRBV7-6 and TRBJ2-7): GAGVSQSPRYKVTKRGQDVALRCDPISGHVSLYWYRQALGQGPEFLTYFNYEAQQDKSGLPNDRFSAERPEGSISTLTIQRTEQRDSAMYRCASSFSPRREGNEQYFGPGTRLTVT.